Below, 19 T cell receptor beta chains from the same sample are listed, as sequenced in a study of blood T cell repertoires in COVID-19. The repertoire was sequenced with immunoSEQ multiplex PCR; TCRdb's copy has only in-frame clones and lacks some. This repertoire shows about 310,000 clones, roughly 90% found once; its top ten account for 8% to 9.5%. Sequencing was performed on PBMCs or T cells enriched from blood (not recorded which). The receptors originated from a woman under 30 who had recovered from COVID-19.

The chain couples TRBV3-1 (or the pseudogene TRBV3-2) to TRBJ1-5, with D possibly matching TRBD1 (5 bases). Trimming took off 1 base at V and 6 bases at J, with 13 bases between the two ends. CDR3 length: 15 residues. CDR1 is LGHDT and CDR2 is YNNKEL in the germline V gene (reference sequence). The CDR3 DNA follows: TGTGCCAGCAGCCAAGGTGCTGGGGCCGGTCAGCCCCAGCATTTT. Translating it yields CASSQGAGAGQPQHF.

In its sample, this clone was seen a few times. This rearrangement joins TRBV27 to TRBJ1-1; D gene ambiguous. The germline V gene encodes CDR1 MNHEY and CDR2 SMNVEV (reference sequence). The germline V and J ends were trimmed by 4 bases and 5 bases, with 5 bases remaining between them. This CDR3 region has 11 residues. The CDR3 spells CASSSLTEAFF. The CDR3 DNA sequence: TGTGCCAGCAGTTCTTTGACTGAAGCTTTCTTT.

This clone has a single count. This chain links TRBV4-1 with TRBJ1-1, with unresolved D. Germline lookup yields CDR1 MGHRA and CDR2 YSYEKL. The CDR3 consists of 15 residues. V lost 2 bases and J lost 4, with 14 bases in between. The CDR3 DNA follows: TGCGCCAGCAGCCAACTGAACGGGGTGGGCACTGAAGCTTTCTTT. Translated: CASSQLNGVGTEAFF.

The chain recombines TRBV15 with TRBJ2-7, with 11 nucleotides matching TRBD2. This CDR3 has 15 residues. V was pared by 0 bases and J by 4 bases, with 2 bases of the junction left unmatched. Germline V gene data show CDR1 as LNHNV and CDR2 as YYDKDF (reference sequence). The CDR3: CATSRDLAGGYEQYF. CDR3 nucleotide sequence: TGTGCCACCAGCAGAGATCTAGCGGGAGGATACGAGCAGTACTTC.

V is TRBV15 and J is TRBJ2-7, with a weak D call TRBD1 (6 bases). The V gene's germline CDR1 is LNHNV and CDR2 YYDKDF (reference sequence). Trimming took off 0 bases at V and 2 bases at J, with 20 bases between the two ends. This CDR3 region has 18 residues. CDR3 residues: CATSRDLTHDNRAYEQYF. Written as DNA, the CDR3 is TGTGCCACCAGCAGAGATCTCACACACGACAACAGGGCCTACGAGCAGTACTTC.

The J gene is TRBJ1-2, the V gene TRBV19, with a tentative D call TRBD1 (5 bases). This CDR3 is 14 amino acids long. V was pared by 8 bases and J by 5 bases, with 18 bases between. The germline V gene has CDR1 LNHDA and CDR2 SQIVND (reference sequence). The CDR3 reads CASGPRTFYYGYTF. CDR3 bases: TGTGCCAGTGGACCGAGGACATTTTATTATGGCTACACCTTC.

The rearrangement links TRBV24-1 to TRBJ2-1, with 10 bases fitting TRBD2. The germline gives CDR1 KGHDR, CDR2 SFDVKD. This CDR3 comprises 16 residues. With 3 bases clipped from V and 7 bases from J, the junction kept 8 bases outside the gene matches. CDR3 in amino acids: CATSDIKRGGLNEQFF. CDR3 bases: TGTGCCACCAGTGATATCAAGCGGGGGGGTTTAAATGAGCAGTTCTTC.

The CDR3 sequence is CASSLAGTRALQFF. The CDR3 DNA follows: TGTGCCAGCAGTTTAGCGGGAACCCGGGCCCTCCAGTTCTTC. The V call is TRBV6-2 or TRBV6-3, the J call TRBJ2-1; 8 bases match TRBD2. Per the germline V gene, CDR1 is MNHEY and CDR2 is SVGEGT. This CDR3 has 14 residues. J gave up 13 bases and V 4 bases, and 12 bases lay outside the gene matches.

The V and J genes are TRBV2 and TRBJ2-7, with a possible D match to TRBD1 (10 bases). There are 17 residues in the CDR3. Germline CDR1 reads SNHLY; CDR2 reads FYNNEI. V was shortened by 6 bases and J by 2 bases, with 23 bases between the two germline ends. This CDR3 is CASRETGGAGGAYEQYF. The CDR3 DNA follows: TGTGCCAGCAGGGAGACAGGGGGCGCGGGGGGGGCCTACGAGCAGTACTTC.

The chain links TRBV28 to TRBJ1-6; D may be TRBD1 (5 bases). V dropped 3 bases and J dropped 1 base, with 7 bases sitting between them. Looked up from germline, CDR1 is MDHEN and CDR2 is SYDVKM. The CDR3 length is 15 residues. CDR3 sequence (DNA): TGTGCCAGCAGTTTCCAGGGATCCTATAATTCACCCCTCCACTTT. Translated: CASSFQGSYNSPLHF.

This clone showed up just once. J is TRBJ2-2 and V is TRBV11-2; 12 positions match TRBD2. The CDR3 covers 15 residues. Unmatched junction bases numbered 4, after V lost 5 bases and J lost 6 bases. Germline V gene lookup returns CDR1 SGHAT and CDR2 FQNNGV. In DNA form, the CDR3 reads TGTGCCAGCAGCCGACTAGCGGGGGCCCCCGGGGAGCTGTTTTTT. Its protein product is CASSRLAGAPGELFF.

The CDR3 DNA reads as TGTGCCAGCAGCTTAGTTGGCGGCGGCCCGCAGTATTTT. Encoded protein: CASSLVGGGPQYF. This chain connects TRBV7-2 to TRBJ2-3; D remains ambiguous. Germline assignment: CDR1 SGHTA and CDR2 FQGNSA. Trimming stripped 1 base from V and 10 bases from J, with 12 bases between. The length of the CDR3 is 13 residues. Full variable domain (missing parts from reference TRBV7-2 and TRBJ2-3): GAGVSQSPSNKVTEKGKDVELRCDPISGHTALYWYRQSLGQGLEFLIYFQGNSAPDKSGLPSDRFSAERTGGSVSTLTIQRTQQEDSAVYLCASSLVGGGPQYFGPGTRLTVL.

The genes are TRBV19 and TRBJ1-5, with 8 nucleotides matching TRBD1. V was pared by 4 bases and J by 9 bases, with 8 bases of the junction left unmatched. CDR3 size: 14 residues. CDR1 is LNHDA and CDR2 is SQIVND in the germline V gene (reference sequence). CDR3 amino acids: CASSTGQGPSPQHF. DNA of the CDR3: TGTGCCAGTAGTACCGGACAGGGACCATCGCCCCAGCATTTT.

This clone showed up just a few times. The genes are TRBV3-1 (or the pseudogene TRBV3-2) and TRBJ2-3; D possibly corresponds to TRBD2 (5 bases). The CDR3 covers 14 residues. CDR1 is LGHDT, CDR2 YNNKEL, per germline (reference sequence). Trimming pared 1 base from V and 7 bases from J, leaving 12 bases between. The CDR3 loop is CASSQGTERNTQYF. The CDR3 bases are TGTGCCAGCAGCCAAGGAACCGAGCGGAATACGCAGTATTTT.

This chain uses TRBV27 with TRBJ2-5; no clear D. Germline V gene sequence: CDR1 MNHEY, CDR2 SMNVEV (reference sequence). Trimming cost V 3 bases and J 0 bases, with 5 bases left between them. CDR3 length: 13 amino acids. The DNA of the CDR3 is TGTGCCAGCAGTTTGTCATACCAAGAGACCCAGTACTTC. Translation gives CASSLSYQETQYF.

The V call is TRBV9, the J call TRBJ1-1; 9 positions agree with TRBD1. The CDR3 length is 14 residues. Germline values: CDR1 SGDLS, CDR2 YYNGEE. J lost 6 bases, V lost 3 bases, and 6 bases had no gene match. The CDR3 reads CASSAIQGAAEAFF. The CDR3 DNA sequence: TGTGCCAGCAGCGCCATACAGGGGGCGGCTGAAGCTTTCTTT.

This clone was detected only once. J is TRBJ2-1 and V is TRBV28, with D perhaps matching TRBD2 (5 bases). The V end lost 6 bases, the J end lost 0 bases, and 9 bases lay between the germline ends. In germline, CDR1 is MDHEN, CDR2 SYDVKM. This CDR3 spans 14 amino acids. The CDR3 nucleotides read TGTGCCAGCAGACTAGTCAGCTCCTACAATGAGCAGTTCTTC. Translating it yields CASRLVSSYNEQFF.

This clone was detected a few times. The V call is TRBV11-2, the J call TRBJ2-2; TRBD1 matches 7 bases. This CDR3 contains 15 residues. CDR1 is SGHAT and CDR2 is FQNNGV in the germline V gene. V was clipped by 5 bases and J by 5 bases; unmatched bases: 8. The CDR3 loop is CASSPRDSHTGELFF. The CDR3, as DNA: TGTGCCAGCAGCCCCCGGGACAGCCATACCGGGGAGCTGTTTTTT.

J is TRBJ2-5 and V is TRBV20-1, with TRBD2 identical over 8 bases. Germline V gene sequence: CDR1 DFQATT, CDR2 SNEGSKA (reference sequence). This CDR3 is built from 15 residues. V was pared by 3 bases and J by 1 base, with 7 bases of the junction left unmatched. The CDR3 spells CSASWPTSGQETQYF. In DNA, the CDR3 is TGCAGTGCTAGTTGGCCAACTAGCGGCCAAGAGACCCAGTACTTC.